This T cell receptor (beta chain) originates from a study of shared clonotypes between healthy human individuals. Study overall: Donors had three CD4 naive, three CD4 memory, two CD8 naive and one CD8 memory plate apiece. The study's findings and limits: Naive subsets usually exceeded memory subsets in estimated richness.

Every contributor of samples was a Caucasian grown-up residing in Nashville, Tennessee. V lost 10 bases and J 1 base, leaving 23 bases between the germline ends. Germline V gene data show CDR1 as MDHEN and CDR2 as SYDVKM. This CDR3 contains 17 residues. The assay was immunoSEQ multiplex PCR, and TCRdb's table has in-frame clones only and misses some. Of about 1.5 million clones listed, around 98% are singletons. Regarding this clone: Its antigen is unknown.

The receptor's source is a man aged 25-40 years in good health. The sample taken for sequencing was naive CD4+ T cells sorted from blood. Subset indicated: CD45RA+ positively selected. The chain links TRBV28 to TRBJ2-4; maybe TRBD2 (6 bases). CDR3 DNA: TGTGCCACCACGACCTCGGGACTGCTTCCCGCCAAAAACATTCAGTACTTC. It codes for CATTTSGLLPAKNIQYF.